Described below is a single TCR beta chain sequence and its context. Its antigen is unidentified. The CDR3 consists of 15 residues. Germline loops: CDR1 MNHNY, CDR2 SVGAGI (reference sequence). V gave up 5 bases and J gave up 0 bases; unmatched junction bases: 6. The data belong to a study of graft-versus-host responses after intestinal transplantation. Study findings and constraints: GvH clones surfaced in recipient marrow, some emerging earlier in ileum or blood.

The assay was immunoSEQ multiplex PCR, and TCRdb's table has in-frame clones only and misses some. The sample has roughly 99,000 clones; 86% are singletons. This TCR was recovered from a human patient who received an intestinal transplant, so some T cells may come from the graft donor. Specimen: PBMCs, collected 255 days after intestinal transplant. The rearrangement uses TRBV6-6 and TRBJ1-1; 7 bases match TRBD1. The CDR3 here is CASSRTQGLNTEAFF. DNA for the CDR3: TGTGCCAGCAGTAGAACACAGGGGCTGAACACTGAAGCTTTCTTT.